This TCR beta chain was documented in a study of blood T cell repertoires in COVID-19. Using immunoSEQ multiplex PCR, the repertoire was profiled, and TCRdb retains in-frame clones only, with some absent. The table lists about 130,000 clones, approximately 80% of them singletons. J was trimmed by 1 base and V by 5 bases; bases with no gene match: 4. Germline assignment: CDR1 SNHLY and CDR2 FYNNEI. The length of the CDR3 is 15 residues. This chain joins TRBV2 and TRBJ1-4; 7 nucleotides agree with TRBD1. Sequences were obtained from peripheral blood. The receptor's source is a human donor in a cohort sampled during active COVID-19. This CDR3 reads CASSIYRGTNEKLFF. The CDR3 DNA is TGTGCCAGCAGTATTTACAGGGGAACTAATGAAAAACTGTTTTTT. Based on the CDR3 plus reference TRBV2 and TRBJ1-4, the full variable domain is EPEVTQTPSHQVTQMGQEVILRCVPISNHLYFYWYRQILGQKVEFLVSFYNNEISEKSEIFDDQFSVERPDGSNFTLKIRSTKLEDSAMYFCASSIYRGTNEKLFFGSGTQLSVL.